This TCR beta chain was documented in a study of T cell changes during pregnancy in multiple sclerosis (dated 2019 in TCRdb). The study in broad terms: The study examined how the T cell repertoire changed over the course of pregnancy in women with multiple sclerosis.

There are 14 amino acids in the CDR3, from cysteine to phenylalanine inclusive. The sequence is cut down to CDR3 DNA, 42 bases in frame from base 1. Between the V and J ends, shortened by 0 bases and 0 bases respectively, the junction contains 5 bases. Taken from the germline V gene, the CDR1 and CDR2 loops are SGHRS and YFSETQ. In regard to this clone: It has no known antigen specificity. No much larger clonotype is one base removed from it; base qualities were not supplied.

The library was obtained by the immunoSEQ multiplex PCR assay. This is the immuneACCESS table as TCRdb keeps it, with only in-frame sequences that have V and J called. A part of the clones is gone; compared with another copy, unresolved V genes explain less than half, and the rest is unexplained. This sample is represented by 55,000 to 80,000 clones; under 90% of them were singletons. Around 9.5% of the sample is held by the ten biggest clonotypes. This sample comprised peripheral blood, obtained after pregnancy. The receptor was isolated from a female donor in good health, enrolled as a control in a pregnancy study. The chain is assembled from TRBV5-1 and TRBJ2-3, with the D gene too uncertain to name. The nucleotide sequence is given as TGCGCCAGCAGCTTGGAACTAAGCACAGATACGCAGTATTTT. Its translation reads: CASSLELSTDTQYF.